Listed below are T cell receptor beta chains from one sample, sequenced in a study of human thymus T cells. This table comes from immunoSEQ multiplex PCR, and its TCRdb copy is limited to in-frame clones, with some not included. The sample contains roughly 130,000 clones, around 94% of which appear only once. The material sequenced was thymus tissue. The receptor source for this set is a boy younger than two with a congenital heart defect but otherwise immunologically healthy. CDR3s include the opening cysteine and the closing phenylalanine or tryptophan. A D gene is named only where the DNA matches it firmly. For some rows the clone size is stated as once, few or many, or as a class when expanded; others skip it.

>-|TRBV15|-|TRBJ1-2
CATSREGGGSGYTF
TGTGCCACCAGCAGAGAGGGCGGAGGATCCGGCTACACCTTC
>-|TRBV30|-|TRBJ2-3
CAWSVGGAPGDITDTQYF
TGTGCCTGGAGTGTAGGTGGGGCCCCGGGGGACATCACAGATACGCAGTATTTT
>-|TRBV7-2|TRBD2|TRBJ2-2
CASSSGGQDTGELFF
TGTGCCAGCAGCTCGGGGGGGCAGGACACCGGGGAGCTGTTTTTT
>-|TRBV5-5|-|TRBJ2-7
CASSPRWESYEQYF
TGTGCCAGCAGCCCCAGGTGGGAATCCTACGAGCAGTACTTC
>-|TRBV9|-|TRBJ2-7
CASSPQSGFYSYEQYF
TGTGCCAGCAGCCCCCAATCCGGGTTCTACTCCTACGAGCAGTACTTC
>-|TRBV5-5|-|TRBJ1-1
CASSRTRGEAFF
TGTGCCAGCAGCCGAACACGGGGTGAAGCTTTCTTT
>-|TRBV10-3|-|TRBJ2-7
CAIRGGQSYEQYF
TGTGCCATCAGGGGGGGACAGAGCTACGAGCAGTACTTC
>once|TRBV7-9|-|TRBJ2-3
CASSLAQAEPSTDTQYF
TGTGCCAGCAGCTTAGCGCAGGCTGAGCCCAGCACAGATACGCAGTATTTT
>-|TRBV28|TRBD1|TRBJ2-4
CASSLGTGGLIQYF
TGTGCCAGCAGTTTAGGGACAGGGGGTCTCATTCAGTACTTC
>-|TRBV5-4|-|TRBJ2-7
CASSRQDSYEQYF
TGTGCCAGCAGCCGACAGGATTCCTACGAGCAGTACTTC
>-|TRBV9|TRBD2|TRBJ2-5
CASARGGREGETQYF
TGTGCCAGCGCCCGGGGGGGGCGCGAGGGGGAGACCCAGTACTTC
>-|TRBV7-2|-|TRBJ1-6
CASSSLAYNSPLHF
TGTGCCAGCAGCTCTCTTGCCTATAATTCACCCCTCCACTTT
>-|TRBV29-1|-|TRBJ2-5
CSVSPKGTQYF
TGCAGCGTTTCACCGAAAGGGACCCAGTACTTC
>few|TRBV2|-|TRBJ1-1
CANLVRGNTEAFF
TGTGCCAACCTCGTTCGAGGCAACACTGAAGCTTTCTTT
>-|TRBV9|-|TRBJ2-1
CASSPNETGSYNEQFF
TGTGCCAGCAGTCCAAATGAAACAGGCTCCTACAATGAGCAGTTCTTC
>-|TRBV30|TRBD2|TRBJ2-7
CAWSVLTSGGYEQYF
TGTGCCTGGAGTGTACTCACTAGCGGGGGGTACGAGCAGTACTTC
>-|TRBV19|-|TRBJ1-5
CASSIEGGSNQPQHF
TGTGCCAGTAGTATAGAAGGAGGGAGCAATCAGCCCCAGCATTTT
>-|TRBV28|TRBD1|TRBJ1-2
CASSVGQGETLGYGYTF
TGTGCCAGCAGCGTCGGACAGGGGGAAACCTTGGGCTATGGCTACACCTTC
>-|TRBV7-7|TRBD2|TRBJ2-1
CASSLGAGGMNEQFF
TGTGCCAGCAGCTTAGGGGCCGGGGGGATGAATGAGCAGTTCTTC
>-|TRBV4-3|-|TRBJ2-1
CASSQELINWNEQFF
TGCGCCAGCAGCCAAGAACTGATAAATTGGAATGAGCAGTTCTTC
>-|TRBV11-2|-|TRBJ2-3
CASSATGTQDPSTDTQYF
TGTGCCAGCAGCGCAACCGGGACACAAGATCCTAGCACAGATACGCAGTATTTT
>few|TRBV4-2|-|TRBJ2-2
CASSQAAGTNTGELFF
TGTGCCAGCAGCCAAGCTGCGGGTACGAACACCGGGGAGCTGTTTTTT
>-|TRBV4-1|TRBD1|TRBJ1-3
CASSQVSTGGSGNTIYF
TGCGCCAGCAGCCAAGTATCAACAGGGGGCTCTGGAAACACCATATATTTT
>-|TRBV7-9|TRBD2|TRBJ2-3
CASRWGGTSGTDTQYF
TGTGCCAGCAGGTGGGGGGGGACTAGCGGCACAGATACGCAGTATTTT
>-|TRBV5-1|-|TRBJ2-5
CASSLLQRQETQYF
TGCGCCAGCAGCTTGCTCCAGCGACAAGAGACCCAGTACTTC
>-|TRBV6-1|-|TRBJ2-1
CASSKGWHEQFF
TGTGCCAGCAGTAAGGGTTGGCATGAGCAGTTCTTC
>-|TRBV6-1|-|TRBJ2-1
CASSGWDGAYNEQFF
TGTGCCAGCAGTGGGTGGGACGGGGCCTACAATGAGCAGTTCTTC
>-|TRBV4-2|-|TRBJ2-3
CASSHRGPDTQYF
TGTGCCAGCAGCCATAGGGGTCCAGATACGCAGTATTTT
>-|TRBV2|TRBD2|TRBJ2-7
CAVKVSSGSSYEQYF
TGTGCCGTAAAGGTCTCTAGCGGGTCCTCCTACGAGCAGTACTTC
>few|TRBV18|TRBD2|TRBJ2-7
CASSPRRGGGYEQYF
TGTGCCAGCTCACCACGGCGGGGGGGCGGCTACGAGCAGTACTTC
>-|TRBV10-3|-|TRBJ2-2
CAISEDPPVGGELFF
TGTGCCATCAGTGAGGACCCGCCCGTCGGCGGGGAGCTGTTTTTT
>-|TRBV7-2|-|TRBJ1-2
CASSFALAGGPYGYTF
TGTGCCAGCAGCTTCGCACTTGCGGGGGGGCCCTATGGCTACACCTTC
>-|TRBV18|-|TRBJ1-3
CASSPRATGNTIYF
TGTGCCAGCTCGCCTAGGGCCACTGGAAACACCATATATTTT
>-|TRBV18|-|TRBJ2-7
CASSPGSDRPKDSPYEQYF
TGTGCCAGCTCACCCGGTTCTGACAGGCCTAAGGACAGTCCCTACGAGCAGTACTTC
>-|TRBV7-2|TRBD1|TRBJ1-2
CASSLDRGKDGYTF
TGTGCCAGCAGCTTAGACAGGGGGAAGGATGGCTACACCTTC
>-|TRBV4-2|TRBD1|TRBJ1-2
CASSQGQGGYGYTF
TGTGCCAGCAGCCAAGGACAGGGGGGCTATGGCTACACCTTC
>-|TRBV7-2|-|TRBJ2-1
CASSLGSVGRSYNEQFF
TGTGCCAGCAGCTTAGGGAGTGTTGGGAGATCCTACAATGAGCAGTTCTTC
>-|TRBV20-1|-|TRBJ2-1
CSAPRLDEQFF
TGCAGTGCTCCCCGGCTGGATGAGCAGTTCTTC
>-|TRBV6-1|-|TRBJ1-2
CASSEAWVGWNGYTF
TGTGCCAGCAGTGAAGCCTGGGTAGGGTGGAATGGCTACACCTTC
>-|TRBV7-2|-|TRBJ2-7
CASSLTPNRSYEQYF
TGTGCCAGCAGCTTAACGCCGAACCGCTCCTACGAGCAGTACTTC
>-|TRBV5-8|-|TRBJ1-1
CATPEAFF
TGTGCCACCCCTGAAGCTTTCTTT